This T cell receptor (beta chain) was captured in a study of cytomegalovirus exposure and HLA in healthy donors. Study-wide background: Inside one of the first data releases sat some 93 million unique TCRs taken from HLA-typed donors.

Those who donated were healthy bone marrow donors. The CDR3 is made up of 17 amino acids. Trimming took off 0 bases at V and 0 bases at J, with 12 bases between the two ends. Per the germline V gene, CDR1 is SGHRS and CDR2 is YFSETQ. The study ran its PCR with 60 Vbeta and 13 Jbeta primers. Profiling relied on immunoSEQ multiplex PCR, and the TCRdb table lists in-frame clones only, not all of them. The sample records roughly 180,000 clones, roughly 85% being singletons. This clonotype was obtained from a boy aged 2 to 10 in good health and CMV-seronegative. Sequenced input: PBMCs. The gene calls are TRBV5-1 and TRBJ2-2, with D possibly TRBD2 on 5 matching bases. CDR3 bases: TGCGCCAGCAGCTTGGATGCGGGCCCAACGAACACCGGGGAGCTGTTTTTT. Translating gives CASSLDAGPTNTGELFF.